This T cell receptor beta chain was captured in a study of cytomegalovirus exposure and HLA in healthy donors. At the level of the study: In an earlier analysis, almost 120 million unique TCR beta sequences were found from some 200 million T cells.

The primer mix had 60 Vbeta and 13 Jbeta primers. Data came from immunoSEQ multiplex PCR; TCRdb stores just in-frame clones and leaves some out. The sample has more than 150,000 clones; 80% to 90% are singletons. Germline V gene lookup returns CDR1 MGHRA and CDR2 YSYEKL. V was clipped by 7 bases and J by 5 bases, with 18 bases between them. CDR3 size: 14 residues. The sequence derives from a girl aged 2 to 10 in good health and CMV-seropositive. The chain recombines TRBV4-1 with TRBJ2-7, with D perhaps matching TRBD2 (6 bases). Sequencing used PBMCs. The chain's CDR3 is CASKGGAKGNEQYF. CDR3 nucleotide sequence: TGCGCCAGCAAGGGCGGGGCAAAGGGGAACGAGCAGTACTTC.